The clone carrying this T cell receptor (beta chain) was observed a single time. Its antigen is undetermined. Once RNA had been extracted, it was reverse transcribed into cDNA to act as the sequencing template. Method: immunoSEQ multiplex PCR; TCRdb's copy keeps in-frame clones and lacks some. Of roughly 100,000 clones in the sample, just under 60% are singletons; the top ten hold 16%. The germline V and J ends were trimmed by 2 bases and 1 base, with 5 bases remaining between them. The CDR3 spans 13 residues. CDR1 and CDR2 from the germline V gene are SGHAT and FQNNGV. The sample is drawn from a study of CD8+ T cells in alopecia areata. Study-wide points: Mice gave a clearer picture of TCR sharing than patients did, possibly for HLA-related reasons. For lesional scalp, especially alopecia totalis/universalis, clonality was higher than in normal scalp.

Described treatment: oral pan-JAK inhibitor, 5-10 mg twice daily. The chain couples TRBV11-2 to TRBJ1-1; D unresolved. This specimen consisted of CD8+ T cells sorted from blood, obtained at approximately week 60, from a patient treated with tofacitinib. The source of this sequence is a human donor with alopecia areata. CDR3 DNA sequence: TGTGCCAGCAGCTTACTGCAGAACACTGAAGCTTTCTTT. The encoded protein is CASSLLQNTEAFF.